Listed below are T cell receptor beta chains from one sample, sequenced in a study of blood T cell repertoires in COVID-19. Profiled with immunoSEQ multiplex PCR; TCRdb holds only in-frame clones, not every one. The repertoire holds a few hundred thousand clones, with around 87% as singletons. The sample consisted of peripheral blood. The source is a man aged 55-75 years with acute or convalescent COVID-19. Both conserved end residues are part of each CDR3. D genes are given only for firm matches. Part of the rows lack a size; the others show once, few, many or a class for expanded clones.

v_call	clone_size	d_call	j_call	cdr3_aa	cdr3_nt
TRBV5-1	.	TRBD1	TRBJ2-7	CASSLGASGQGTYEQYF	TGCGCCAGCAGCTTGGGGGCGTCGGGACAGGGAACCTACGAGCAGTACTTC
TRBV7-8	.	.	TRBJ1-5	CASSLAGGGNQPQHF	TGTGCCAGCAGCTTAGCGGGAGGAGGAAATCAGCCCCAGCATTTT
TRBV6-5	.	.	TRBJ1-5	CASAEYSNQPQHF	TGTGCCAGCGCGGAATATAGCAATCAGCCCCAGCATTTT
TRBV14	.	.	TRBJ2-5	CASSLRGAETQYF	TGTGCCAGCAGCCTCCGGGGGGCGGAGACCCAGTACTTC
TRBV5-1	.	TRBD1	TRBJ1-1	CASSLGGGGAHTEAFF	TGCGCCAGCAGCTTGGGAGGAGGGGGCGCTCACACTGAAGCTTTCTTT
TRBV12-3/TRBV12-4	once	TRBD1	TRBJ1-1	CASSFSQGAEAFF	TGTGCCAGCAGTTTTTCTCAGGGGGCTGAAGCTTTCTTT
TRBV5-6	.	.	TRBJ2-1	CASTSGVTYNEQFF	TGTGCCAGCACCTCGGGGGTGACCTACAATGAGCAGTTCTTC
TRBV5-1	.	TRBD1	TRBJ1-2	CASSTTGVDGYTF	TGCGCCAGCAGCACGACAGGGGTCGATGGCTACACCTTC
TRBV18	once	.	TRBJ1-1	CASSLARGAFF	TGTGCCAGCTCACTCGCAAGGGGAGCTTTCTTT
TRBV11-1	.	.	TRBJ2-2	CASSFRGRNTGELFF	TGTGCCAGCAGTTTTCGCGGCCGGAACACCGGGGAGCTGTTTTTT
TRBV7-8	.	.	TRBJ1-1	CASSLSNSMNTEAFF	TGTGCCAGCAGCCTCTCGAACAGCATGAACACTGAAGCTTTCTTT
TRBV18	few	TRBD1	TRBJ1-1	CASSPVTGGAGRTEAFF	TGTGCCAGCTCACCAGTGACAGGGGGCGCCGGCCGCACTGAAGCTTTCTTT
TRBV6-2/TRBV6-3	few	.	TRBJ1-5	CASSVPAGGNQPQHF	TGTGCCAGCAGTGTCCCGGCAGGGGGCAATCAGCCCCAGCATTTT
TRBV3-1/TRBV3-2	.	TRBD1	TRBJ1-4	CASSRYRGQGEKLFF	TGTGCCAGCAGCCGGTACAGGGGGCAGGGTGAAAAACTGTTTTTT
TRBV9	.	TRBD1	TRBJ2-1	CASSVVGQGADEQFF	TGTGCCAGCAGCGTAGTGGGACAGGGAGCCGATGAGCAGTTCTTC
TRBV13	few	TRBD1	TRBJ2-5	CASSLEGASGETQYF	TGTGCCAGCAGCTTAGAGGGGGCGTCAGGCGAGACCCAGTACTTC
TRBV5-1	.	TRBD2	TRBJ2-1	CASVQLAGAYNEQFF	TGCGCCAGCGTTCAGCTAGCGGGGGCTTACAATGAGCAGTTCTTC
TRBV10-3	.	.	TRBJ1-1	CAIAAAGTDTEAFF	TGTGCCATCGCCGCTGCGGGGACGGACACTGAAGCTTTCTTT
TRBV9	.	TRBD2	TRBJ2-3	CASSAPIAGGGTDTQYF	TGTGCCAGCAGCGCCCCCATAGCGGGGGGCGGCACAGATACGCAGTATTTT
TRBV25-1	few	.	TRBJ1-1	CASMGLIAFF	TGTGCCAGCATGGGCCTGATCGCTTTCTTT
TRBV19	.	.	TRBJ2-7	CASSIGLASGYEQYF	TGTGCCAGTAGTATAGGGCTAGCTTCGGGGTACGAGCAGTACTTC
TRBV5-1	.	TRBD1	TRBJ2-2	CASSAGTGRANTGELFF	TGCGCCAGCAGCGCCGGGACAGGACGCGCGAACACCGGGGAGCTGTTTTTT
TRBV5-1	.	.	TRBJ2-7	CASSQSRGSGYEQYF	TGCGCCAGCAGCCAATCCCGGGGTTCCGGCTACGAGCAGTACTTC
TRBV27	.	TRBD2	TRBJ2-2	CASSPGTTNTGELFF	TGTGCCAGCAGTCCCGGGACTACGAACACCGGGGAGCTGTTTTTT
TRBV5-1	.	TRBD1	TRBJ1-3	CASSWDRGFSGNTIYF	TGCGCCAGCAGCTGGGACAGGGGGTTCTCTGGAAACACCATATATTTT
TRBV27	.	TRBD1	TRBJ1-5	CASSSQGQGRNQPQHF	TGTGCCAGCAGTTCCCAAGGACAGGGACGCAATCAGCCCCAGCATTTT
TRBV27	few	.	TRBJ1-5	CASSLRGSQPQHF	TGTGCCAGCAGTTTACGGGGGAGTCAGCCCCAGCATTTT
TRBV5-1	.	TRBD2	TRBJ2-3	CASSGAGAGTDTQYF	TGCGCCAGCAGCGGAGCGGGGGCGGGCACAGATACGCAGTATTTT